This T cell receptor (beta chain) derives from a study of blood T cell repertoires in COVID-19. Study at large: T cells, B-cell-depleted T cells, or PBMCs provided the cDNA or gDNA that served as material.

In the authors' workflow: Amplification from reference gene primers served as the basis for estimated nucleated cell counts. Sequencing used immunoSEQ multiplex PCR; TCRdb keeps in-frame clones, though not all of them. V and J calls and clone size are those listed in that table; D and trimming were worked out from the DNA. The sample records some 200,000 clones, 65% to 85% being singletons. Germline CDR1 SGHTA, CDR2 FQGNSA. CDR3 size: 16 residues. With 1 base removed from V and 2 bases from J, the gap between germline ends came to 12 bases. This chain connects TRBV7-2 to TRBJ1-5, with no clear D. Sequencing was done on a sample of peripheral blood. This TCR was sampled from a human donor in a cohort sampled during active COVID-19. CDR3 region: CASSLGEGWGNQPQHF. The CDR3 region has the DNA TGTGCCAGCAGCTTAGGGGAGGGTTGGGGCAATCAGCCCCAGCATTTT. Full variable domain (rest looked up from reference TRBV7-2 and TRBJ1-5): GAGVSQSPSNKVTEKGKDVELRCDPISGHTALYWYRQSLGQGLEFLIYFQGNSAPDKSGLPSDRFSAERTGGSVSTLTIQRTQQEDSAVYLCASSLGEGWGNQPQHFGDGTRLSIL.